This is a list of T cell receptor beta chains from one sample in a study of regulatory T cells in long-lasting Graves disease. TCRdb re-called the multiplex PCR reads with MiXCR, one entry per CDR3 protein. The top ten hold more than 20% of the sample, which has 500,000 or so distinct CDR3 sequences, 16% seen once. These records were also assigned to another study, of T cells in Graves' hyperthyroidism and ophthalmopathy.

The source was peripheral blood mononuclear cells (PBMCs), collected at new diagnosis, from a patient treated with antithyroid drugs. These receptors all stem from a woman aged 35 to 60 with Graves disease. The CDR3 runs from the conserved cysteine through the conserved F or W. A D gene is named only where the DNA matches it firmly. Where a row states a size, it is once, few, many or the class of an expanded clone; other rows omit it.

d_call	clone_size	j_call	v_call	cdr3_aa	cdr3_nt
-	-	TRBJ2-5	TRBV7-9	CASSAMRSHQETQYF	TGTGCCAGCAGCGCCATGCGGAGCCACCAAGAGACCCAGTACTTC
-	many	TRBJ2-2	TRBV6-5	CASSYSWNTGELFF	TGTGCCAGCAGTTACTCATGGAACACCGGGGAGCTGTTTTTT
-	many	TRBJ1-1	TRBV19	CASSIHPGGVNTEAFF	TGTGCCAGTAGTATCCATCCGGGAGGAGTTAACACTGAAGCTTTCTTT
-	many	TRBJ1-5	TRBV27	CASSLWGNQPQHF	TGTGCCAGCAGCTTATGGGGTAATCAGCCCCAGCATTTT
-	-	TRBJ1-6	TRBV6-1	CASSENRANSPLHF	TGTGCCAGCAGTGAAAACAGGGCGAACTCACCCCTCCACTTT
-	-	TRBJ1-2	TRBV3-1	CASSLSDGNYGYTF	TGTGCCAGCAGCTTGTCGGACGGGAACTATGGCTACACCTTC
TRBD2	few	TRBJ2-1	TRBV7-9	CASINSGGALEQFF	TGTGCCAGCATCAATAGCGGGGGGGCCCTTGAGCAGTTCTTC
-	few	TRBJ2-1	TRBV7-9	CASSPYPGRGLPSSYNEQFF	TGTGCCAGCAGCCCCTATCCGGGGCGGGGGCTACCGAGCTCCTACAATGAGCAGTTCTTC
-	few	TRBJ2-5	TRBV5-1	CASSLIPGAETQYF	TGCGCCAGCAGCTTGATACCTGGGGCTGAGACCCAGTACTTC
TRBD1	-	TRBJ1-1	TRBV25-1	CASSRDREYTEAFF	TGTGCCAGTTCCCGGGACAGGGAATATACTGAAGCTTTCTTT
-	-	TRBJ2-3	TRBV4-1	CASSQGAAPEDTQYF	TGCGCCAGCAGCCAAGGGGCCGCACCCGAGGATACGCAGTATTTT
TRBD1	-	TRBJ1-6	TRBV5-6	CASSLGDSLYNSPLHF	TGTGCCAGCAGCTTGGGGGACAGCCTCTATAATTCACCCCTCCACTTT
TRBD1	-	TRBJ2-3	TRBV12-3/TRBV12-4	CASRLTGSVGDTQYF	TGTGCCAGCAGGCTGACAGGGAGTGTTGGGGATACGCAGTATTTT
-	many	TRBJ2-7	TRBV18	CASSPGQLSSYEQYF	TGTGCCAGCTCACCAGGACAGCTCTCCTCCTACGAGCAGTACTTC
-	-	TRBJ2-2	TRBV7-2	CASSLLSGGQGGELFF	TGTGCCAGCAGCCTGCTAAGTGGGGGGCAGGGCGGGGAGCTGTTTTTT
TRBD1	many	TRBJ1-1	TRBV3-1	CASSPQGWTEAFF	TGTGCCAGCAGCCCACAGGGGTGGACTGAAGCTTTCTTT
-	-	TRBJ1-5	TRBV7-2	CASSPGPSQPQHF	TGTGCCAGCAGCCCGGGACCTTCCCAGCCCCAGCATTTT
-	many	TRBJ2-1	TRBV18	CASSTAGVDEQFF	TGTGCCAGCTCAACCGCAGGGGTTGATGAGCAGTTCTTC
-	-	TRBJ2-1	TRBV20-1	CSARDQAGSNEQFF	TGCAGTGCTAGAGATCAGGCAGGGTCGAATGAGCAGTTCTTC
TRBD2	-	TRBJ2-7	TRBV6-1	CASRRGTLAGDYEQYF	TGTGCCAGCAGAAGAGGGACCCTAGCGGGGGACTACGAGCAGTACTTC
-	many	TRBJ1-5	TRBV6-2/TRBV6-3	CASSYFWQSIYSNQPQHF	TGTGCCAGCAGTTATTTTTGGCAGTCAATTTATAGCAATCAGCCCCAGCATTTT
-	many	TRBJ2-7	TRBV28	CASSRQTGIGEQYF	TGTGCCAGCAGTCGCCAAACAGGGATTGGCGAGCAGTACTTC
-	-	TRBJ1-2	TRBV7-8	CASSTSRQLNYGYTF	TGTGCCAGCAGCACCTCTCGACAGTTGAACTATGGCTACACCTTC
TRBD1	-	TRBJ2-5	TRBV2	CASSLVGTAYQETQYF	TGTGCCAGCAGCTTAGTCGGGACAGCATACCAAGAGACCCAGTACTTC
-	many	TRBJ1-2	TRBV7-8	CASTSLEQRYGYTF	TGTGCCAGCACAAGCTTGGAGCAGCGCTATGGCTACACCTTC
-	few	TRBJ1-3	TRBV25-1	CASVTGTGNTIYF	TGTGCCAGCGTGACGGGGACTGGAAACACCATATATTTT
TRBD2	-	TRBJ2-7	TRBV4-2	CASSRGGLAELPQREQYF	TGTGCCAGCAGCCGAGGAGGGCTAGCGGAACTCCCCCAAAGGGAGCAGTACTTC
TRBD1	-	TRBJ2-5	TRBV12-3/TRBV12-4	CASSYRGWETQYF	TGTGCCAGCAGTTACAGGGGTTGGGAGACCCAGTACTTC
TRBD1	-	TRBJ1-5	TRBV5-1	CASSLGTGSQPQHF	TGCGCCAGCAGCCTCGGGACAGGAAGTCAGCCCCAGCATTTT
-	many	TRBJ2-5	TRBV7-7	CASTPWGGPQETQYF	TGTGCTAGCACCCCGTGGGGGGGGCCCCAAGAGACCCAGTACTTC
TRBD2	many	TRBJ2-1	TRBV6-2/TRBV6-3	CASSYLSAGRENEQFF	TGTGCCAGCAGTTACCTGTCAGCGGGGCGCGAGAATGAGCAGTTCTTC
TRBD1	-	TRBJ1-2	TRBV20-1	CSARDRGVSGDGYTF	TGCAGTGCTCGGGACAGGGGGGTCTCCGGGGATGGCTACACCTTC
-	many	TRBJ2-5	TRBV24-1	CATSLGQEETQYF	TGTGCCACCAGTCTTGGCCAAGAGGAGACCCAGTACTTC
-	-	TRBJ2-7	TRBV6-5	CASSYSGAFTNEQYF	TGTGCCAGCAGTTACTCTGGGGCATTTACCAACGAGCAGTACTTC
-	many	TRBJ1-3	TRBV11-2	CASSSQGQGGNTIYF	TGTGCCAGCAGCTCCCAGGGTCAGGGTGGAAACACCATATATTTT
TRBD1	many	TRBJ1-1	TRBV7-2	CASSVQTGMNTEAFF	TGTGCCAGCAGCGTCCAGACAGGGATGAACACTGAAGCTTTCTTT
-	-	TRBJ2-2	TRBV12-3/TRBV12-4	CASTLGSWGGELFF	TGTGCCAGCACCCTCGGGTCCTGGGGCGGGGAGCTGTTTTTT
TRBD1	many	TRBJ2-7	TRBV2	CASSPTGIRSYEQYF	TGTGCCAGCAGCCCGACAGGGATCAGGTCCTACGAGCAGTACTTC
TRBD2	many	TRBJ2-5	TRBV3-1	CASSQDPERGAKTQYF	TGTGCCAGCAGCCAAGATCCCGAGCGGGGGGCAAAGACCCAGTACTTC
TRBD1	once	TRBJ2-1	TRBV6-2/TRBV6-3	CASSEGGLAYNEQFF	TGTGCCAGCAGTGAAGGGGGCCTCGCCTACAATGAGCAGTTCTTC
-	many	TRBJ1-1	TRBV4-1	CASSPGRDGTEAFF	TGCGCCAGCAGCCCGGGGAGGGATGGAACTGAAGCTTTCTTT
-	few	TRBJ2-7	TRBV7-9	CASSLDVYYEQYF	TGTGCCAGCAGCTTAGACGTATACTACGAGCAGTACTTC
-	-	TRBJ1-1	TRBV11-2	CAGSLAESPLTEAFF	TGTGCCGGCAGCTTAGCAGAAAGCCCATTGACTGAAGCTTTCTTT
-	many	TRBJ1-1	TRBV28	CASSPRPRPGEAFF	TGTGCCAGCAGTCCCCGGCCCCGACCCGGTGAAGCTTTCTTT
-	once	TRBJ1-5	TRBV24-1	CATSDGLRTGQPQHF	TGTGCCACCAGTGATGGACTCCGGACGGGTCAGCCCCAGCATTTT
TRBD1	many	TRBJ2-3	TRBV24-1	CATSATGGLPDTQYF	TGTGCCACCAGTGCGACAGGGGGCCTCCCAGATACGCAGTATTTT
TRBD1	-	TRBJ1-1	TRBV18	CASYPQGQNTEASF	TGTGCCAGCTACCCACAGGGGCAAAACACTGAAGCTTCCTTT
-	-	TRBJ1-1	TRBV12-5	CASGRDFTEAFF	TGTGCTAGTGGCAGGGATTTCACTGAAGCTTTCTTT
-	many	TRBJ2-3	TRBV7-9	CASSRTVLTDTQYF	TGTGCCAGCAGCCGGACAGTACTGACAGATACGCAGTATTTT
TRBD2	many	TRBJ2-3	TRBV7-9	CASSPTSGGGTDTQYF	TGTGCCAGCAGTCCCACTAGCGGGGGGGGCACAGATACGCAGTATTTT
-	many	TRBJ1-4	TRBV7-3	CASSLREFYEKLFF	TGTGCCAGCAGCCTACGGGAGTTCTACGAAAAACTGTTTTTT
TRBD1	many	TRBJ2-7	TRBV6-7	CASNGTGNPDEQYF	TGTGCCAGCAACGGGACAGGGAATCCGGACGAGCAGTACTTC
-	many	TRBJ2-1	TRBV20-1	CSAERGRGVWNEQFF	TGCAGTGCTGAAAGGGGGCGGGGGGTGTGGAATGAGCAGTTCTTC
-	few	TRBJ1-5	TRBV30	CAWSSAGNQPQHF	TGTGCCTGGAGTTCTGCGGGCAATCAGCCCCAGCATTTT